This is a list of T cell receptor beta chains from one sample in a study of shared clonotypes between healthy human individuals. The protocol was immunoSEQ multiplex PCR, while the TCRdb copy is restricted to in-frame clones and leaves out a portion. The sample contains about 2 million clones, about 94% of which appear only once. Sequencing input: naive CD8+ T cells sorted from blood. These receptors were taken from a man younger than 30 in good health. Both conserved end residues are part of each CDR3. D genes are given only for firm matches. Expanded clones get a size class; other rows say once, few or many, or leave the size out.

TRBV5-6	16	NA	TRBJ2-7	TRBD1	CASSFVAWGTGDEQYF	TGTGCCAGCAGCTTCGTTGCTTGGGGGACAGGGGACGAGCAGTACTTC
TRBV30	12	NA	TRBJ2-7	NA	CAGGPLPYEQYF	TGTGCCGGCGGACCTCTTCCATACGAGCAGTACTTC
TRBV9	15	NA	TRBJ2-7	NA	CASSVAGASSYEQYF	TGTGCCAGCAGCGTAGCGGGGGCCAGCTCCTACGAGCAGTACTTC
TRBV7-9	18	NA	TRBJ2-7	TRBD1	CASSAGTGGGPAFYEQYF	TGTGCCAGCAGCGCCGGGACAGGGGGCGGCCCAGCCTTCTACGAGCAGTACTTC
TRBV29-1	10	NA	TRBJ2-4	NA	CSAIEYIQYF	TGCAGCGCAATCGAGTACATTCAGTACTTC
TRBV6-1	17	NA	TRBJ1-3	NA	CASSEGVAGVLGNTIYF	TGTGCCAGCAGTGAAGGGGTAGCAGGGGTACTCGGAAACACCATATATTTT
TRBV27	14	NA	TRBJ2-1	NA	CASSLGGAYNEQFF	TGTGCCAGCAGCCTCGGGGGCGCCTACAATGAGCAGTTCTTC
TRBV27	14	once	TRBJ2-7	NA	CASSAALGTYEQYF	TGTGCCAGCAGCGCTGCGCTAGGGACTTACGAGCAGTACTTC
TRBV27	19	few	TRBJ2-3	TRBD1	CASSHLGTPGTAPTDTQYF	TGTGCCAGCAGCCACTTGGGTACGCCCGGGACAGCCCCCACAGATACGCAGTATTTT
TRBV4-1	13	NA	TRBJ2-3	NA	CASSQREADTQYF	TGCGCCAGCAGCCAACGGGAAGCGGATACGCAGTATTTT
TRBV7-8	17	NA	TRBJ2-3	TRBD2	CASSLGLAGGPRDTQYF	TGTGCCAGCAGCTTAGGGCTAGCGGGAGGCCCCAGGGATACGCAGTATTTT
TRBV9	18	NA	TRBJ2-1	TRBD2	CASSVEPGLAGGPNEQFF	TGTGCCAGCAGCGTAGAGCCAGGATTAGCGGGGGGCCCTAATGAGCAGTTCTTC
TRBV4-1	16	NA	TRBJ2-5	TRBD2	CASSQESLAGTWTQYF	TGCGCCAGCAGCCAAGAATCTCTAGCGGGGACCTGGACCCAGTACTTC
TRBV5-1	13	NA	TRBJ2-1	NA	CASSLAGSDEQFF	TGCGCCAGCAGCTTGGCCGGTAGCGATGAGCAGTTCTTC
TRBV6-5	12	NA	TRBJ1-2	NA	CASSPPGGLGTF	TGTGCCAGCAGTCCCCCCGGGGGGCTGGGCACCTTC
TRBV9	15	NA	TRBJ1-1	NA	CASSPSPGLNTEAFF	TGTGCCAGCAGCCCCAGCCCGGGGCTGAACACTGAAGCTTTCTTT
TRBV2	14	NA	TRBJ2-3	NA	CASSVSGGTDTQYF	TGTGCCAGCAGCGTGAGCGGTGGCACAGATACGCAGTATTTT
TRBV25-1	16	NA	TRBJ2-5	NA	CASSEYDQGWKETQYF	TGTGCCAGCAGTGAATATGACCAGGGTTGGAAAGAGACCCAGTACTTC
TRBV7-9	16	NA	TRBJ1-5	NA	CASSLPAGEGDQPQHF	TGTGCCAGCAGCTTACCCGCAGGGGAGGGAGACCAGCCCCAGCATTTT
TRBV2	15	NA	TRBJ1-5	NA	CAIKDPGRGNQPQHF	TGTGCCATAAAAGACCCCGGCCGGGGCAATCAGCCCCAGCATTTT
TRBV10-1	15	NA	TRBJ2-3	NA	CASSEAAPGLDTQYF	TGCGCCAGCAGTGAAGCGGCACCTGGGCTAGATACGCAGTATTTT
TRBV29-1	13	NA	TRBJ2-1	TRBD2	CSVDGLAVNEQFF	TGCAGCGTTGATGGACTAGCCGTCAATGAGCAGTTCTTC
TRBV6-1	16	NA	TRBJ2-7	NA	CASSEVRLGRSYEQYF	TGTGCCAGCAGTGAAGTGAGATTAGGGCGCTCCTACGAGCAGTACTTC
TRBV7-9	16	NA	TRBJ2-2	TRBD2	CASSLGSGGNTGELFF	TGTGCCAGCAGCTTAGGTAGCGGGGGAAACACCGGGGAGCTGTTTTTT
TRBV7-8	14	NA	TRBJ1-2	NA	CASSLGDSPYGYTF	TGTGCCAGCAGCTTAGGCGACAGTCCTTATGGCTACACCTTC
TRBV5-6	13	NA	TRBJ1-1	NA	CASSWGVNTEAFF	TGTGCCAGCAGCTGGGGGGTAAACACTGAAGCTTTCTTT
TRBV28	14	NA	TRBJ1-1	NA	CASSYRVGNTEAFF	TGTGCCAGCAGTTACAGGGTAGGGAACACTGAAGCTTTCTTT
TRBV13	12	NA	TRBJ1-1	NA	CASSLRGTEAFF	TGTGCCAGCAGCCTGAGGGGCACTGAAGCTTTCTTT
TRBV10-2	15	NA	TRBJ2-7	NA	CASSESWGASYEQYF	TGCGCCAGCAGTGAGTCGTGGGGGGCCAGCTACGAGCAGTACTTC
TRBV28	14	NA	TRBJ2-7	NA	CASSLGDSRYEQYF	TGTGCCAGCAGTTTAGGGGACTCTCGCTACGAGCAGTACTTC
TRBV9	15	NA	TRBJ2-5	TRBD2	CASSVDGRGRETQYF	TGTGCCAGCAGCGTTGACGGGAGGGGGAGAGAGACCCAGTACTTC
TRBV6-5	14	NA	TRBJ2-7	TRBD1	CASSIGTEHYEQYF	TGTGCCAGCAGTATCGGGACAGAGCACTACGAGCAGTACTTC
TRBV4-1	14	NA	TRBJ2-1	NA	CASSYSNVGNEQFF	TGCGCCAGCAGCTATAGCAATGTGGGAAATGAGCAGTTCTTC
TRBV4-1	11	NA	TRBJ1-1	NA	CASSQGREAFF	TGCGCCAGCAGCCAGGGGAGAGAAGCTTTCTTT
TRBV9	16	NA	TRBJ1-3	TRBD1	CASSIGTGGSGNTIYF	TGTGCCAGCAGCATCGGGACAGGAGGCTCTGGAAACACCATATATTTT
TRBV27	12	NA	TRBJ1-6	NA	CASSFDNSPLHF	TGTGCCAGCAGTTTCGATAATTCACCCCTCCACTTT
TRBV11-2	13	NA	TRBJ1-2	TRBD1	CASSRAGGSGYTF	TGTGCCAGCAGCCGGGCAGGGGGCAGTGGCTACACCTTC
TRBV11-2	12	NA	TRBJ2-7	TRBD1	CASSSGQAGEYF	TGTGCCAGCAGCTCCGGACAGGCAGGGGAGTACTTC
TRBV7-9	15	NA	TRBJ1-1	NA	CASSLAQGPRREAFF	TGTGCCAGCAGCTTAGCGCAGGGGCCCCGGCGTGAAGCTTTCTTT
TRBV2	16	once	TRBJ2-3	NA	CASSDEGARLTDTQYF	TGTGCCAGCAGTGATGAAGGGGCCCGTCTCACAGATACGCAGTATTTT
TRBV7-9	13	NA	TRBJ2-7	NA	CASSFGGDHEQYF	TGTGCCAGCAGCTTTGGGGGCGACCACGAGCAGTACTTC
TRBV7-9	19	NA	TRBJ2-1	NA	CASSSSSADSSPSYNEQFF	TGTGCCAGCAGCTCCTCATCTGCGGACAGCTCCCCATCCTACAATGAGCAGTTCTTC